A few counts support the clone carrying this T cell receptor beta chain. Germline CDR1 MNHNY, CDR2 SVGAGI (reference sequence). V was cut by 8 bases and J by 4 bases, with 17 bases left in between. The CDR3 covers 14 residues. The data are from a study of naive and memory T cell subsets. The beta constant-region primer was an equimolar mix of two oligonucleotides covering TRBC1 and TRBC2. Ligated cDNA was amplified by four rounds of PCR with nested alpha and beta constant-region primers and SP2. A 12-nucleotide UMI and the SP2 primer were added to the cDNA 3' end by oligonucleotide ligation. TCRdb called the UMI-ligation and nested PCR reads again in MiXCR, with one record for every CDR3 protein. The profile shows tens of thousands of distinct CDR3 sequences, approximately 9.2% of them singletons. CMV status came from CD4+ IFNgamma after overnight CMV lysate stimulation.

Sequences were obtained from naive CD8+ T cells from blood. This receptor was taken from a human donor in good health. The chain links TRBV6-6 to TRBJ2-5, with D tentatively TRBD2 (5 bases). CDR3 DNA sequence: TGTGCCAGCGGGCGGCTGGCGGGCGGAGAGACCCAGTACTTC. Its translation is CASGRLAGGETQYF.